A single count supports the clone carrying this T cell receptor beta chain. The CDR3 spans 15 residues. In germline, CDR1 is SGHRS, CDR2 YFSETQ. Trimming left V 0 bases short and J 5 bases short, with 14 bases between. The data stem from a study of regulatory and conventional T cells in RAG deficiency. Conventional CD4+ T cells were sorted from blood as CD25-low CD127-high cells. Clones were read by immunoSEQ multiplex PCR, and TCRdb kept only the in-frame ones, dropping some. Of around 22,000 clones listed, approximately 93% are singletons. These same records also appear under a second study, on regulatory T cells. That source notes: The PCR used 52 TRBV and 13 TRBJ primers.

The TCR originated in a human donor in good health. The rearrangement joins TRBV5-1 to TRBJ1-2; D is uncertain. The sequenced material came from CD4+ T cells sorted from blood. CDR3 DNA sequence: TGCGCCAGCAGCTTGGCGAATACGGTTCAGTATGGCTACACCTTC. This gives the protein CASSLANTVQYGYTF.